This TCR beta chain stems from a study of T cell responses to AZD1222 COVID-19 vaccine. On this clone: Antigen: not known.

Pooled together were second doses at about 4 or about 12 weeks. Whole-study findings and limits: Receipt of two AZD1222 doses was followed by a rise in Spike-specific TCR breadth and depth. Donors in the cohort were predominantly white British and more often female, and clonal diversity was possibly underestimated. The study sampled repertoires only after the peak T cell response.

Sequencing used immunoSEQ multiplex PCR; TCRdb keeps in-frame clones, though not all of them. Seen here are 50,000 to 65,000 clones, 75% to 90% observed once, and the top ten hold less than 8.5%. The germline gives CDR1 SNHLY, CDR2 FYNNEI. The CDR3 totals 12 residues. Deletions cut 2 bases from V and 5 bases from J, with 6 bases between. The sequence was obtained from an adult who received the AZD1222 COVID-19 vaccine. This specimen consisted of peripheral blood, obtained 28 days after the second AZD1222 dose. The gene calls are TRBV2 and TRBJ1-2; D call uncertain. CDR3 nucleotide sequence: TGTGCCAGCAGTGAAAAGGCGTATGGCTACACCTTC. Its translation: CASSEKAYGYTF. The whole variable domain, filled in from reference TRBV2 and TRBJ1-2, reads EPEVTQTPSHQVTQMGQEVILRCVPISNHLYFYWYRQILGQKVEFLVSFYNNEISEKSEIFDDQFSVERPDGSNFTLKIRSTKLEDSAMYFCASSEKAYGYTFGSGTRLTVV.